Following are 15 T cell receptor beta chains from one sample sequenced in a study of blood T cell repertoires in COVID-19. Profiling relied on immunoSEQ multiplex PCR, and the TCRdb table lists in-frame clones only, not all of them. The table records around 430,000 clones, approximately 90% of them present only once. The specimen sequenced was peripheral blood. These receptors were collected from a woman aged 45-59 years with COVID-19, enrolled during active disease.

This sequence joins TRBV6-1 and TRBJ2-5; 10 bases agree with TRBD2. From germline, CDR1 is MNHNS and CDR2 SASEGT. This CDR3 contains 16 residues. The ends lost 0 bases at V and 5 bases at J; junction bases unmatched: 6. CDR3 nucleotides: TGTGCCAGCAGTGAAGCAGAACTAGCGGGGTTGGAGACCCAGTACTTC. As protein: CASSEAELAGLETQYF.

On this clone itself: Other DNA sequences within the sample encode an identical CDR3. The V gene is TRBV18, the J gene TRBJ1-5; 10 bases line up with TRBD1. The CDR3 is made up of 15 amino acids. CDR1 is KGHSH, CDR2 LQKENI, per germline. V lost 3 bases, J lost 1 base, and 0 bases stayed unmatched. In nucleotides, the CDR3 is TGTGCCAGCTCACCGGGACAGGGGAGCAATCAGCCCCAGCATTTT. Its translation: CASSPGQGSNQPQHF.

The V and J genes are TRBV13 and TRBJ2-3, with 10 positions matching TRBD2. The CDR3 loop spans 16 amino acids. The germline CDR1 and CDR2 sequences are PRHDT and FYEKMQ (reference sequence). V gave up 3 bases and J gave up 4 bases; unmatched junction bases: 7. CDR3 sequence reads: CASSFRGSGGPDTQYF. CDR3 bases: TGTGCCAGCAGCTTCCGGGGTAGCGGGGGGCCAGATACGCAGTATTTT.

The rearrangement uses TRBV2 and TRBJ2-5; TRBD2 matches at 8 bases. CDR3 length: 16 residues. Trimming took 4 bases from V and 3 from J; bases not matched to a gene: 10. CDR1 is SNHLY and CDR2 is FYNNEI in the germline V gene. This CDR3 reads CASSGSVSGGEETQYF. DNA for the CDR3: TGTGCCAGCAGTGGGTCGGTATCGGGAGGGGAAGAGACCCAGTACTTC.

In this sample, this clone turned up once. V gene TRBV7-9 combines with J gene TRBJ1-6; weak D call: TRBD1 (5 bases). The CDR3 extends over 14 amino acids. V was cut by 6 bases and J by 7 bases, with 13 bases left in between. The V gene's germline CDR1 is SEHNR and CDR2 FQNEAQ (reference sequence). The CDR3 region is CASRGGTENSPLHF. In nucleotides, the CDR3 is TGTGCCAGCAGAGGAGGGACTGAGAATTCACCCCTCCACTTT.

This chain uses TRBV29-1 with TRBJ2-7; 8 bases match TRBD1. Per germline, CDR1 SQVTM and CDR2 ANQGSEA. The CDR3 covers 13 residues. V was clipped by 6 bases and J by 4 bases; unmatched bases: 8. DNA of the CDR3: TGCAGCGTCGTCCGACAGGGGAGTTACGAGCAGTACTTC. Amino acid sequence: CSVVRQGSYEQYF.

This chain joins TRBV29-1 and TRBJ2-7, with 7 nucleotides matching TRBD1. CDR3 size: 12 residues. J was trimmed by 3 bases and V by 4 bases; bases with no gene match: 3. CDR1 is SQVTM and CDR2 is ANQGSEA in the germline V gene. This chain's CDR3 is CSVVDRYYEQYF. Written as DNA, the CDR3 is TGCAGCGTTGTGGACAGGTACTACGAGCAGTACTTC.

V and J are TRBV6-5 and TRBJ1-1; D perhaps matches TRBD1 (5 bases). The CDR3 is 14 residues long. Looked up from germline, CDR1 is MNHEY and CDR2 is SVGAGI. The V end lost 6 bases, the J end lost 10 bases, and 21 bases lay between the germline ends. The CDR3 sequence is CASSPIGAAFAAFF. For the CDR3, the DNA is TGTGCCAGCAGCCCCATAGGGGCGGCTTTCGCAGCTTTCTTT.

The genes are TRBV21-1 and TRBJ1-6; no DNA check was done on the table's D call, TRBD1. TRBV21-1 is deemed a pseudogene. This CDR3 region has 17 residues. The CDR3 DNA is TGTGCCAGCAGCAAACGCGAGACAGGTCCTTATAATTCACCCCTCCACTTT. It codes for CASSKRETGPYNSPLHF.

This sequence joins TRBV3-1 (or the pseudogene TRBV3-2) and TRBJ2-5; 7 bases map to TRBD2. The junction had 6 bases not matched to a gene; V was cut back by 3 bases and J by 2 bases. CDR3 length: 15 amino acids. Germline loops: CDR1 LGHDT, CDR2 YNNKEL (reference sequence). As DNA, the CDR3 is TGTGCCAGCAGCCAGCCCTCGGGGGGACAAGAGACCCAGTACTTC. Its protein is CASSQPSGGQETQYF.

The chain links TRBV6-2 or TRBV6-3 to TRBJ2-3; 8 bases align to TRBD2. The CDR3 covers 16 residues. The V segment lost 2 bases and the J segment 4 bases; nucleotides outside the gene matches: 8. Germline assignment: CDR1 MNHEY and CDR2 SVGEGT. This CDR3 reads CASSYRTSGRADTQYF. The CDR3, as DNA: TGTGCCAGCAGTTACCGTACTAGCGGTAGGGCAGATACGCAGTATTTT.

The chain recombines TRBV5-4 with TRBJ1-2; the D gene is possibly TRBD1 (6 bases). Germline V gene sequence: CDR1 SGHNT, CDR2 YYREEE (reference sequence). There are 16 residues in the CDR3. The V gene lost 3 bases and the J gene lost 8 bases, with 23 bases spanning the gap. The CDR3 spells CASSSGGASPLGGYTF. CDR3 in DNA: TGTGCCAGCAGCTCTGGGGGGGCAAGTCCTCTGGGCGGCTACACCTTC.

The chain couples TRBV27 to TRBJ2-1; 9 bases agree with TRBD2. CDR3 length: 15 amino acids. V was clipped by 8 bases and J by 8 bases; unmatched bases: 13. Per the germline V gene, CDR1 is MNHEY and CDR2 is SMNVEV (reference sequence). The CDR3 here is CASAVAGVRGDEQFF. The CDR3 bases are TGTGCCAGCGCAGTAGCGGGGGTCCGGGGGGATGAGCAGTTCTTC.

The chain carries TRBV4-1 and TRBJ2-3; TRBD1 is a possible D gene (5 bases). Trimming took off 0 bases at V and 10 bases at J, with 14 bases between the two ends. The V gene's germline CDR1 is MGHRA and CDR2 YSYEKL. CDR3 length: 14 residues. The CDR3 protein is CASSQEADRGAQYF. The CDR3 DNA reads TGCGCCAGCAGCCAAGAAGCTGATAGGGGCGCGCAGTATTTT.

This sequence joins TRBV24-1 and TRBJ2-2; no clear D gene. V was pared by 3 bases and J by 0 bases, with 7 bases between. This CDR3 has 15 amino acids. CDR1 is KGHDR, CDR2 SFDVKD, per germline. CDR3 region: CATSDATANTGELFF. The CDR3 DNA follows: TGTGCCACCAGTGATGCTACAGCGAACACCGGGGAGCTGTTTTTT.